Sequencing of this T cell receptor beta chain was carried out in a study of blood T cells in healthy people across ages (dated by TCRdb to the mid-2010s). Broadly, across the study: Template switching captured roughly one uniquely barcoded TCR beta cDNA molecule per two T cells in model experiments. Using deep sequencing normalized with unique cDNA molecular identifiers, the study measured how TCR beta repertoire diversity changes with age. Four age groups were formed from the donors: young (average roughly 15 years), middle-aged (approximately 42), aged (around 68) and long-lived (less than 85). Donors of different ages were randomly distributed across sequencing lanes to avoid experimental bias. The study analyzed two additional independent replicas of 1 million unique cDNA reads from the same blood draw for two donors, one aged 18 to 29 and one aged 80 or older. Beyond this particular receptor, the publication reports: Observed TCR beta diversity correlated strongly with the percentage of naive T cells measured by flow cytometry. Estimates of total diversity based on one million sequenced T cells were regarded as lower bounds and as underestimates. The long-lived group showed more naive CD4+ T cells, fewer expanded clones and increased TCR diversity than the aged group, suggesting age selection. As age increased, observed TCR beta diversity per million T cells dropped in a roughly linear way, and a significant reduction was already evident by age roughly 40. Because the CMV infection status of the donors was unknown, age-related changes in expanded clonotypes may potentially have been confounded. Since profiling was done on bulk unsorted PBMCs, naive and antigen-experienced compartments could not be conclusively compared.

This clonotype was observed many times. It lacks a known antigen. Within one base of it there is no much larger clone, and no base qualities were kept. The library was prepared using 5' RACE. The instrument given in TCRdb is Illumina HiSeq 2500. A second about 7 to 12 cycle PCR used a sample-barcoded 5' primer and a J-beta primer mix. Each TCR beta cDNA molecule received a unique molecular identifier from a template-switch 5' adaptor carrying 12 random nucleotides. Each sample yielded at least 2.5 million CDR3-containing paired-end reads. First-strand cDNA was synthesized from all RNA with the Mint cDNA synthesis kit, primed by a TRBC-specific oligonucleotide. After uracil-DNA glycosylase treatment, a first 18-cycle PCR used universal primers M1SS and BC2_uni_R on all cDNA. The original pipeline was this. Normalization of each sample was performed by random selection of 1 million high-quality reads, each carrying a distinct molecular identifier. Instead of being binned into consensus sequences, reads with shared molecular identifiers were discarded. MiTCR, with a Q25 quality threshold and the strictest error-elimination algorithm, was used for CDR3 identification, clonotype clustering and error correction. A nonparametric unseen species model with Euler transformation was used to estimate lower-bound total TCR beta diversity. TCRdb reanalyzed the raw reads on its own, using fastp at Q25 for trimming and MiXCR for clone calling, and kept in-frame beta chains. Every CDR3 protein is listed once, alongside the most common genes and DNA of its rows. TCRdb's processing, not the study's, gives the V and J calls here. For this sample the table gives around 900,000 distinct CDR3 sequences, of which more than 25% were detected only once. The ten largest make up 17% of the sample.

The CDR3 has 15 amino acids, counting the end cysteine and phenylalanine. Here the CDR3 DNA is all that survives: 45 bases in frame from base 1. CDR1 and CDR2 (DFQATT, SNEGSKA) derive from the germline V gene (reference sequence). V is cut by 3 bases and J by 3 bases, and the space between the germline ends is 18 bases. The donors were roughly 39 Caucasian individuals from Russia, aged 6 to 90 years, who were systemically healthy. About 10 milliliters of peripheral blood were collected from each donor into EDTA-treated Vacutainer tubes. Ficoll-Paque density-gradient centrifugation was used to isolate PBMCs, with at least 6.5 million obtained per sample. Total RNA, at least 6 micrograms per sample, was extracted from PBMCs with Trizol reagent. For every donor, flow cytometry on a PBMC aliquot measured the percentage of naive CD45RAhigh/CD27high T cells.

The chain is encoded by TRBV20-1 joined to TRBJ2-7, with the D call perhaps TRBD1 or TRBD2, each one matching 5 bases. Specimen: blood. The sequence was obtained from a woman older than 75 in good health. The CDR3 protein sequence reads: CSARGDVGQGYEQYF. In nucleotides, the sequence is TGCAGTGCTAGGGGGGATGTTGGTCAGGGCTACGAGCAGTACTTC.